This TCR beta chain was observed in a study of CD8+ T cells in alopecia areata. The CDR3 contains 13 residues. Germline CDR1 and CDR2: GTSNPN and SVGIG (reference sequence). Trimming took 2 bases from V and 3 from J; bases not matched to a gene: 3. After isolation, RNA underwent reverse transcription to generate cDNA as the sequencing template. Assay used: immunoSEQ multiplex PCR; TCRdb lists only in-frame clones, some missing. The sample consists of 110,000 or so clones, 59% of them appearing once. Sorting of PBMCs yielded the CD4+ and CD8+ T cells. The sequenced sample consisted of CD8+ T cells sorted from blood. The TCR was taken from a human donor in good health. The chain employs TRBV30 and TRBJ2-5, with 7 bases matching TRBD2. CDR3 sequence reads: CAWSSGVEETQYF. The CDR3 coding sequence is TGTGCCTGGAGTAGCGGGGTCGAAGAGACCCAGTACTTC.